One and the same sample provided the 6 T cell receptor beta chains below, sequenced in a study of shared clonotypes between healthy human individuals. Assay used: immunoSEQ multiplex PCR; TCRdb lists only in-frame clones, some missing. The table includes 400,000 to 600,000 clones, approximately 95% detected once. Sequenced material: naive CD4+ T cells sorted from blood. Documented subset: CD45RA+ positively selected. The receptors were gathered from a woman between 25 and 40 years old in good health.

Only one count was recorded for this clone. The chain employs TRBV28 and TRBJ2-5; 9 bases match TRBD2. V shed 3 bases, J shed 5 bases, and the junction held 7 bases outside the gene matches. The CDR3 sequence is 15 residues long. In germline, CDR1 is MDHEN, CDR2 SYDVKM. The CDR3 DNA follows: TGTGCCAGCAGTTTTTGGCGGGAGGGCCGGGAGACCCAGTACTTC. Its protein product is CASSFWREGRETQYF.

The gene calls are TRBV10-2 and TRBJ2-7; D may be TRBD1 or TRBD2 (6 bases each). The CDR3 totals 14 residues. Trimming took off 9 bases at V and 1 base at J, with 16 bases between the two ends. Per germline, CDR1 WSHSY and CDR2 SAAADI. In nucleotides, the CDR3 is TGCGCCAGGGCGGGGCAGGGGCAATCCTACGAGCAGTACTTC. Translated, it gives CARAGQGQSYEQYF.

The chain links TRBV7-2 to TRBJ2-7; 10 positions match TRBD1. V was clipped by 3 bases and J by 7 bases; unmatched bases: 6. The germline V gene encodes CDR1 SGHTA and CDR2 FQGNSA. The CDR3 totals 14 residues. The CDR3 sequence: CASSFTGTGVEQYF. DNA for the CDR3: TGTGCCAGCAGCTTCACCGGGACAGGGGTAGAGCAGTACTTC. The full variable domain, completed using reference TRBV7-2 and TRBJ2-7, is GAGVSQSPSNKVTEKGKDVELRCDPISGHTALYWYRQSLGQGLEFLIYFQGNSAPDKSGLPSDRFSAERTGGSVSTLTIQRTQQEDSAVYLCASSFTGTGVEQYFGPGTRLTVT.

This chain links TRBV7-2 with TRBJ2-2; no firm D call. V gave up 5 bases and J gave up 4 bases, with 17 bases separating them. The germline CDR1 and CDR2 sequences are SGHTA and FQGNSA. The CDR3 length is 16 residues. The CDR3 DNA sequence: TGTGCCAGCAGCAAGCACCCCCTAAGAAGCACCGGGGAGCTGTTTTTT. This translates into CASSKHPLRSTGELFF.

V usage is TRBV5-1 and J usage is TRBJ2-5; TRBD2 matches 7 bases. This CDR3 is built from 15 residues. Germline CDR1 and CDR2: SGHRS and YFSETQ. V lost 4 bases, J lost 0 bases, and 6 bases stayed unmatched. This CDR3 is CASSLKGLDQETQYF. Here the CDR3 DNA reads TGCGCCAGCAGCCTAAAAGGACTAGACCAAGAGACCCAGTACTTC.

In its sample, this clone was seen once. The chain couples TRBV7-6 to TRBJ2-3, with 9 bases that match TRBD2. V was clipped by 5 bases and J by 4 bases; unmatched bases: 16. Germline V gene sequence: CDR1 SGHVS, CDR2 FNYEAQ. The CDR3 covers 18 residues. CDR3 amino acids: CASSRFGAGGLFPDTQYF. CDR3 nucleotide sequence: TGTGCCAGCAGCCGTTTTGGAGCGGGGGGTTTGTTTCCAGATACGCAGTATTTT.